What follows is one T cell receptor beta chain and its context. What it binds is unknown. These data originate in a study of chemoradiotherapy in HPV16-positive cancers. In the study overall: A couple of HPV16-positive patients' cells yielded candidate HPV-specific clones and common motifs.

The J segment lost 2 bases and the V segment lost 3 bases, leaving 5 bases of the junction unmatched. This CDR3 is 14 amino acids long. Germline CDR1 is SQVTM and CDR2 is ANQGSEA. Repertoires were sampled repeatedly during chemoradiotherapy. Measured with immunoSEQ multiplex PCR; TCRdb has only the in-frame clones, and not every one. The top ten hold over 3% of the sample, which has 30,000 to 35,000 clones, 89% seen once. Findings and limits, study-wide: In HPV16-positive patients, HPV-responsive T-cell expansion tracked better recurrence-free survival. During treatment, candidate HPV-specific clones and E7-related motifs expanded in tumor.

This sequence joins TRBV29-1 and TRBJ1-2; TRBD1 matches 8 bases. The receptor was derived from a human donor with HPV-associated anogenital cancer. This specimen consisted of blood, obtained from a patient who underwent chemoradiotherapy. CDR3 region: CSVEGRGQNYGYTF. As DNA, the CDR3 is TGCAGCGTTGAGGGCAGGGGGCAGAACTATGGCTACACCTTC. The whole variable domain, remainder taken from reference TRBV29-1 and TRBJ1-2, is SAVISQKPSRDICQRGTSLTIQCQVDSQVTMMFWYRQQPGQSLTLIATANQGSEATYESGFVIDKFPISRPNLTFSTLTVSNMSPEDSSIYLCSVEGRGQNYGYTFGSGTRLTVV.